These 31 T cell receptor beta chains came from one sample sequenced in a study of blood T cells in healthy people across ages. The authors ran a second PCR of roughly 7 to 11 cycles using a sample-barcoded 5' primer and a J-beta primer mix. TCRdb reprocessed the 5' RACE reads via MiXCR and lists one record per CDR3 protein. The table lists 600,000 to 650,000 distinct CDR3 sequences, about 54% of them singletons. The sample was blood. The origin of the receptors is a man between 60 and 70 years old in good health.

The rearrangement joins TRBV28 to TRBJ2-2; possible D gene TRBD1, 5 bases. Germline CDR1 is MDHEN and CDR2 is SYDVKM. The CDR3 is 13 residues long. The V end lost 7 bases, the J end lost 5 bases, and 11 bases lay between the germline ends. CDR3 in amino acids: CASILRETGELFF. The CDR3 bases are TGTGCCAGCATTCTCAGGGAAACCGGGGAGCTGTTTTTT.

This rearrangement joins TRBV4-2 to TRBJ2-3, with 10 bases that match TRBD2. From germline, CDR1 is LGHNA and CDR2 YNFKEQ. The CDR3 consists of 15 residues. V lost 5 bases, J lost 4 bases, and 6 bases stayed unmatched. This CDR3 is CASSGLAGVSDTQYF. The CDR3 DNA reads TGTGCCAGCAGCGGGCTAGCGGGGGTGTCAGATACGCAGTATTTT.

The chain couples TRBV5-1 to TRBJ2-7, with 8 bases lining up with TRBD1. Germline V gene sequence: CDR1 SGHRS, CDR2 YFSETQ. The CDR3 has 15 amino acids. The V segment lost 4 bases and the J segment 0 bases; nucleotides outside the gene matches: 6. DNA for the CDR3: TGCGCCAGCAGCCGCGGGACAGGACACTCCTACGAGCAGTACTTC. Its translation: CASSRGTGHSYEQYF. The whole variable domain, filled in from reference TRBV5-1 and TRBJ2-7, reads KAGVTQTPRYLIKTRGQQVTLSCSPISGHRSVSWYQQTPGQGLQFLFEYFSETQRNKGNFPGRFSGRQFSNSRSEMNVSTLELGDSALYLCASSRGTGHSYEQYFGPGTRLTVT.

This chain joins TRBV20-1 and TRBJ2-3; 8 nucleotides agree with TRBD2. The junction had 5 bases not matched to a gene; V was cut back by 2 bases and J by 1 base. Germline V lookup: CDR1 DFQATT, CDR2 SNEGSKA (reference sequence). The CDR3 sequence is 15 residues long. The CDR3 nucleotides read TGCAGTGCTAGACGGGGCGGGGGGCGCACAGATACGCAGTATTTT. This encodes CSARRGGGRTDTQYF.

The chain employs TRBV12-3 or TRBV12-4 and TRBJ2-7, with D perhaps TRBD2 (5 bases). Trimming left V 6 bases short and J 0 bases short, with 12 bases between. This CDR3 comprises 14 residues. The CDR3 DNA sequence: TGTGCCAGCAGGAAGGACTGGAGCTCCTACGAGCAGTACTTC. As protein: CASRKDWSSYEQYF.

The genes are TRBV7-2 and TRBJ1-2, with D possibly being TRBD1 (6 bases). V lost 6 bases and J 0 bases, leaving 17 bases between the germline ends. The CDR3 loop spans 16 amino acids. Germline V lookup: CDR1 SGHTA, CDR2 FQGNSA. CDR3 in DNA: TGTGCCAGCAGGAGGGGGGGCAGCACCTCTAACTATGGCTACACCTTC. This gives the protein CASRRGGSTSNYGYTF.

This clonotype was detected only a few times. J is TRBJ2-7 and V is TRBV20-1; tentatively, D is TRBD1 or TRBD2 (6 bases each). V lost 1 base and J 1 base, leaving 14 bases between the germline ends. CDR1 is DFQATT, CDR2 SNEGSKA, per germline (reference sequence). CDR3 length: 15 amino acids. As DNA, the CDR3 is TGCAGTGCTAGAGGCGGAGGGGGAAATTCCTACGAGCAGTACTTC. Translated, it gives CSARGGGGNSYEQYF.

This clonotype turned up a few times. The rearrangement links TRBV29-1 to TRBJ2-3; D not resolved. From germline, CDR1 is SQVTM and CDR2 ANQGSEA. Trimming removed 1 base from V and 5 bases from J, with 7 bases in between. CDR3 length: 12 residues. CDR3 in amino acids: CSVEGLVDTQYF. CDR3 sequence (DNA): TGCAGCGTTGAAGGTTTGGTAGATACGCAGTATTTT.

The rearrangement links TRBV14 to TRBJ1-2; 9 bases agree with TRBD1. The CDR3 loop spans 14 amino acids. Germline V gives CDR1 SGHDN, CDR2 FVKESK. V lost 4 bases and J lost 6; bases outside the gene matches: 6. CDR3 region: CASSRNRGQDGYTF. The CDR3 region has the DNA TGTGCCAGCAGCCGTAACAGGGGGCAGGATGGCTACACCTTC.

This clonotype has more than one count but fewer than ten. V usage is TRBV12-3 or TRBV12-4 and J usage is TRBJ2-2; D unresolved. V lost 3 bases, J lost 4 bases, and 3 bases lay in between. This CDR3 has 12 residues. The CDR3 loop is CASSFGTGELFF. In nucleotides, the CDR3 is TGTGCCAGCAGTTTTGGCACCGGGGAGCTGTTTTTT.

This chain joins TRBV20-1 and TRBJ2-5; D is perhaps TRBD1 (6 bases). The CDR3 spans 14 residues. Trimming took off 5 bases at V and 1 base at J, with 14 bases between the two ends. The germline V gene encodes CDR1 DFQATT and CDR2 SNEGSKA (reference sequence). The CDR3 DNA reads TGCAGTGCTCCAGGACAGCCCTCCCAAGAGACCCAGTACTTC. Translation: CSAPGQPSQETQYF.

This chain joins TRBV5-5 and TRBJ1-4; no reliable D call. Per germline, CDR1 SGHKS and CDR2 YYEKEE (reference sequence). The V and J ends lost 2 bases and 7 bases respectively, with 18 bases between them. This CDR3 contains 16 residues. CDR3 sequence (DNA): TGTGCCAGCAGCTTTTTGGGGAAACATGTTGGTGAAAAACTGTTTTTT. This sequence encodes CASSFLGKHVGEKLFF.

The chain employs TRBV6-5 and TRBJ1-1; perhaps TRBD1 as D (5 bases). Trimming took 2 bases from V and 9 from J, leaving 10 bases between them. Germline loops: CDR1 MNHEY, CDR2 SVGAGI. CDR3 size: 12 residues. The CDR3, as DNA: TGTGCCAGCAGTTACGGAGACAGTAAAGCTTTCTTT. This gives the protein CASSYGDSKAFF.

This chain connects TRBV5-1 to TRBJ2-5; 7 bases match TRBD1. CDR3 length: 14 residues. The J segment lost 3 bases and the V segment lost 2 bases, leaving 4 bases of the junction unmatched. In germline, CDR1 is SGHRS, CDR2 YFSETQ. CDR3 bases: TGCGCCAGCAGCTTCGAGGGACAGAAAGAGACCCAGTACTTC. Protein product: CASSFEGQKETQYF.

This clonotype turned up a few times. This chain joins TRBV5-1 and TRBJ2-4, with 8 bases aligning to TRBD1. The J call may be incorrect, as the DNA end agrees better with TRBJ2-7. The germline gives CDR1 SGHRS, CDR2 YFSETQ. The CDR3 is made up of 14 amino acids. CDR3 protein: CASSPGQGFNEQYF. The CDR3 bases are TGCGCCAGCAGCCCCGGACAGGGATTCAACGAGCAGTACTTC.

CDR3 nucleotides: TGTGCCACCTGGGGGGCGGGGACGAGCTCCTACGAGCAGTACTTC. The encoded protein is CATWGAGTSSYEQYF. The chain combines TRBV27 with TRBJ2-7; the D gene could be TRBD1 or TRBD2 (6 bases each). The CDR3 is 15 amino acids. V was trimmed by 10 bases and J by 0 bases, leaving 19 bases between them. CDR1 MNHEY and CDR2 SMNVEV come from the germline V gene (reference sequence).

This chain connects TRBV29-1 to TRBJ2-7; 7 bases map to TRBD1. V gave up 5 bases and J gave up 0 bases; unmatched junction bases: 4. The CDR3 extends over 13 amino acids. Germline CDR1 SQVTM, CDR2 ANQGSEA. CDR3 in amino acids: CSVTGATSYEQYF. CDR3 DNA sequence: TGCAGCGTTACAGGGGCGACCTCCTACGAGCAGTACTTC.

The CDR3 region has the DNA TGTGCCACCAGGACTAGACAAGAGACCCAGTACTTC. Amino acids: CATRTRQETQYF. V is TRBV12-3 or TRBV12-4 and J is TRBJ2-5, with 7 bases identical to TRBD2. The CDR3 is 12 amino acids. The junction had 4 bases not matched to a gene; V was cut back by 10 bases and J by 2 bases.

This clonotype was observed once. V is TRBV7-9 and J is TRBJ1-1; no firm D call. The CDR3 runs 14 residues. Germline loops: CDR1 SEHNR, CDR2 FQNEAQ (reference sequence). Trimming took off 1 base at V and 2 bases at J, with 8 bases between the two ends. CDR3 nucleotides: TGTGCCAGCAGCTTAGATTTTGAAAACACTGAAGCTTTCTTT. It yields the protein CASSLDFENTEAFF.

J is TRBJ1-4 and V is TRBV28; D is unresolved. Trimming removed 4 bases from V and 0 bases from J, with 12 bases in between. CDR1 and CDR2 (germline): MDHEN, SYDVKM. This CDR3 is 16 amino acids long. The DNA of the CDR3 is TGTGCCAGCAGTTCGCTTCGAGGGCCAACTAATGAAAAACTGTTTTTT. It specifies CASSSLRGPTNEKLFF. The complete variable domain, with remaining parts taken from reference TRBV28 and TRBJ1-4, reads DVKVTQSSRYLVKRTGEKVFLECVQDMDHENMFWYRQDPGLGLRLIYFSYDVKMKEKGDIPEGYSVSREKKERFSLILESASTNQTSMYLCASSSLRGPTNEKLFFGSGTQLSVL.

The CDR3 reads CASSPARGPNTEAFF. The CDR3 bases are TGCGCCAGCAGCCCCGCCAGGGGGCCGAACACTGAAGCTTTCTTT. The chain carries TRBV4-1 and TRBJ1-1, with 8 bases matching TRBD1. V lost 4 bases and J lost 1; bases outside the gene matches: 5. This CDR3 has 15 residues. In germline, CDR1 is MGHRA, CDR2 YSYEKL.

V and J are TRBV5-1 and TRBJ2-1; the D is unclear. The germline V and J ends were trimmed by 2 bases and 1 base, with 7 bases remaining between them. From germline, CDR1 is SGHRS and CDR2 YFSETQ. The length of the CDR3 is 14 residues. This CDR3 reads CASSLSWSYNEQFF. The CDR3 nucleotides read TGCGCCAGCAGCTTATCCTGGTCCTACAATGAGCAGTTCTTC.

The chain couples TRBV2 to TRBJ2-5, with TRBD2 as a possible D gene (7 bases). Germline V lookup: CDR1 SNHLY, CDR2 FYNNEI. V lost 4 bases and J 2 bases, leaving 17 bases between the germline ends. The CDR3 consists of 16 residues. Here the CDR3 reads CASSGGGGSIQETQYF. In DNA form, the CDR3 reads TGTGCCAGCAGTGGGGGCGGGGGCTCGATACAAGAGACCCAGTACTTC.

The gene calls are TRBV27 and TRBJ2-1; D is unclear. CDR3 length: 13 residues. Germline CDR1 and CDR2: MNHEY and SMNVEV (reference sequence). Trimming took 0 bases from V and 7 from J, leaving 7 bases between them. CDR3 DNA sequence: TGTGCCAGCAGTTTATCCGTGCGGAATGAGCAGTTCTTC. Protein sequence: CASSLSVRNEQFF.

V and J are TRBV13 and TRBJ1-2, with D perhaps TRBD1 (6 bases). Germline V gene sequence: CDR1 PRHDT, CDR2 FYEKMQ (reference sequence). The CDR3 consists of 14 residues. V shed 7 bases and J shed 2 bases, with 14 bases lying between them. In nucleotides, the CDR3 is TGTGCCAGCACCCAAGGGGGGGGAAACTATGGCTACACCTTC. Protein: CASTQGGGNYGYTF.

This clonotype came up many times. This sequence joins TRBV29-1 and TRBJ2-1; possible D gene TRBD1, 6 bases. The CDR3 runs to 13 residues. The germline V gene has CDR1 SQVTM and CDR2 ANQGSEA. Deletions cut 7 bases from V and 2 bases from J, with 12 bases between. The CDR3 spells CSGSEGAYNEQFF. The CDR3 DNA follows: TGCAGCGGTAGCGAGGGGGCCTACAATGAGCAGTTCTTC.

The chain carries TRBV4-1 and TRBJ2-1, with D possibly being TRBD1 (6 bases). CDR3 length: 16 amino acids. V was pared by 3 bases and J by 9 bases, with 21 bases between. In germline, CDR1 is MGHRA, CDR2 YSYEKL. The CDR3 loop is CASSQPPGQVLGEQFF. In nucleotides, the CDR3 is TGCGCCAGCAGCCAGCCGCCGGGACAAGTTTTGGGTGAGCAGTTCTTC.

The chain has TRBV5-6 and TRBJ2-1, with TRBD1 matching 7 bases. The DNA end is a closer match to TRBJ2-7, so the J assignment may be wrong. The CDR3 runs to 16 residues. The germline V gene encodes CDR1 SGHDT and CDR2 YYEEEE. The DNA for the CDR3 is TGTGCCAGCAGCGAAAATGCCGGGACAGCTTACAATGAGCAGTACTTC. This encodes CASSENAGTAYNEQYF.

The chain uses TRBV5-1 and TRBJ2-1, with TRBD2 matching over 9 bases. The CDR3 extends over 15 amino acids. Germline assignment: CDR1 SGHRS and CDR2 YFSETQ. V was pared by 0 bases and J by 7 bases, with 5 bases of the junction left unmatched. The CDR3 spells CASSLALAGANEQFF. CDR3 nucleotide sequence: TGCGCCAGCAGCTTGGCGTTAGCGGGGGCGAATGAGCAGTTCTTC.

This sequence joins TRBV28 and TRBJ2-3; TRBD2 is a possible D gene (6 bases). V dropped 5 bases and J dropped 2 bases, with 14 bases sitting between them. The CDR3 runs 15 residues. Germline V CDR1 and CDR2: MDHEN, SYDVKM. This chain's CDR3 is CASSPHGGVTDTQYF. For the CDR3, the DNA is TGTGCCAGCAGTCCCCACGGGGGAGTCACAGATACGCAGTATTTT.

V usage is TRBV3-1 and J usage is TRBJ2-1; the D call may be TRBD1 or TRBD2 (5 bases each). There are 16 residues in the CDR3. CDR1 is LGHDT and CDR2 is YNNKEL in the germline V gene (reference sequence). V was trimmed by 1 base and J by 0 bases, leaving 10 bases between them. The CDR3 spells CASSQAGPVSYNEQFF. The CDR3 DNA reads TGTGCCAGCAGCCAAGCGGGACCCGTCTCCTACAATGAGCAGTTCTTC.